The 19 T cell receptor beta chains in this list originate from one sample, sequenced in a study of blood T cell repertoires in COVID-19. Sequenced by immunoSEQ multiplex PCR; TCRdb stores in-frame clones only, minus some. The table includes 25,000 to 35,000 clones, just over 90% detected once. Source material: peripheral blood. All receptors come from a man aged 50-59 years with active COVID-19.

The genes are TRBV6-5 and TRBJ2-5; D is perhaps TRBD1 (6 bases). Trimming removed 6 bases from V and 2 bases from J, with 10 bases in between. The CDR3 extends over 13 amino acids. Germline V gene lookup returns CDR1 MNHEY and CDR2 SVGAGI. CDR3 amino acids: CASRRTEQETQYF. In DNA form, the CDR3 reads TGTGCCAGCAGAAGGACAGAACAAGAGACCCAGTACTTC.

The rearrangement links TRBV28 to TRBJ2-3; 7 bases are a match to TRBD2. Trimming took 3 bases from V and 0 from J; bases not matched to a gene: 6. The CDR3 is made up of 16 amino acids. Germline V gene sequence: CDR1 MDHEN, CDR2 SYDVKM. The CDR3 is CASSFSGGGSTDTQYF. Here the CDR3 DNA reads TGTGCCAGCAGTTTTTCCGGGGGAGGGAGCACAGATACGCAGTATTTT. The whole variable domain, remainder taken from reference TRBV28 and TRBJ2-3, is DVKVTQSSRYLVKRTGEKVFLECVQDMDHENMFWYRQDPGLGLRLIYFSYDVKMKEKGDIPEGYSVSREKKERFSLILESASTNQTSMYLCASSFSGGGSTDTQYFGPGTRLTVL.

The chain carries TRBV6-5 and TRBJ1-2, with D maybe TRBD1 (5 bases). Looked up from germline, CDR1 is MNHEY and CDR2 is SVGAGI. This CDR3 contains 15 residues. Trimming pared 5 bases from V and 2 bases from J, leaving 15 bases between. The DNA of the CDR3 is TGTGCCAGCAGTCCCCAATTGGGGCGGAACTATGGCTACACCTTC. It codes for CASSPQLGRNYGYTF.

CDR3 in amino acids: CASSRDRYSYEQYF. CDR3 DNA sequence: TGTGCCAGCTCACGGGACAGATACTCCTACGAGCAGTACTTC. This rearrangement joins TRBV18 to TRBJ2-7; 7 nucleotides align to TRBD1. Germline loops: CDR1 KGHSH, CDR2 LQKENI. The CDR3 covers 14 residues. The trim removed 4 bases at V and 0 bases at J, leaving 3 bases unmatched.

The chain is built from TRBV18 and TRBJ2-2, with 10 nucleotides matching TRBD1. V lost 1 base to trimming and J lost 4 bases; unmatched junction nucleotides: 6. Germline loops: CDR1 KGHSH, CDR2 LQKENI. The CDR3 consists of 17 residues. The CDR3 loop is CASSPRTGGDSTGELFF. The CDR3 DNA follows: TGTGCCAGCTCACCACGGACAGGGGGTGATAGCACCGGGGAGCTGTTTTTT.

The chain couples TRBV7-2 to TRBJ2-3; 10 positions agree with TRBD2. The germline gives CDR1 SGHTA, CDR2 FQGNSA. This CDR3 is 17 amino acids long. The V gene end was trimmed by 5 bases and the J gene end by 2 bases; junction bases not matched to a gene: 10. The DNA of the CDR3 is TGTGCCAGCAGCGTAAACGGCCTAGCGGGAGTCACAGATACGCAGTATTTT. It translates to CASSVNGLAGVTDTQYF.

To note about this clone: The junction shows a germline mismatch at one end, possibly a read error. The chain combines TRBV7-7 with TRBJ2-5, with 11 positions matching TRBD2. The length of the CDR3 is 14 residues. Germline lookup yields CDR1 SSHAT and CDR2 FNYEAQ (reference sequence). CDR3 region: CASSSGTSGETQYF. The CDR3 DNA sequence: TGTGCTAGCAGCTCCGGGACTAGCGGAGAGACCCAGTACTTC.

V usage is TRBV2 and J usage is TRBJ2-2, with 7 bases that match TRBD1. Trimming at V came to 7 bases and at J to 7 bases, leaving 6 bases not matched to a gene. This CDR3 comprises 13 residues. Germline CDR1 is SNHLY and CDR2 is FYNNEI. CDR3 protein: CASKTGWGGELFF. Here the CDR3 DNA reads TGTGCCAGCAAGACAGGGTGGGGCGGGGAGCTGTTTTTT.

The chain combines TRBV12-5 with TRBJ1-1, with TRBD1 matching 9 bases. The germline gives CDR1 LGHNT, CDR2 FRNRAP. CDR3 length: 17 residues. Germline trimming cut 1 base from V and 4 bases from J; bases unmatched to any gene: 10. The CDR3 nucleotides are TGTGCTAGTGGTTTGGCCCCGAAGGACAGGGGTCGCACTGAAGCTTTCTTT. Amino acid sequence: CASGLAPKDRGRTEAFF.

The chain is built from TRBV9 and TRBJ2-3, with 10 bases matching TRBD2. V dropped 4 bases and J dropped 3; count of bases not matched to a gene: 11. CDR1 SGDLS and CDR2 YYNGEE come from the germline V gene. The CDR3 extends over 17 amino acids. CDR3 in DNA: TGTGCCAGCAGCCCTCCGGGACTAGCGCGGGGGACAGATACGCAGTATTTT. Amino acids: CASSPPGLARGTDTQYF. Supplemented by reference TRBV9 and TRBJ2-3, the full variable domain reads DSGVTQTPKHLITATGQRVTLRCSPRSGDLSVYWYQQSLDQGLQFLIQYYNGEERAKGNILERFSAQQFPDLHSELNLSSLELGDSALYFCASSPPGLARGTDTQYFGPGTRLTVL.

The chain couples TRBV9 to TRBJ2-1; TRBD2 aligns across 8 bases. Trimming took 1 base from V and 0 from J; bases not matched to a gene: 6. Germline assignment: CDR1 SGDLS and CDR2 YYNGEE. The CDR3 spans 17 residues. Here the CDR3 reads CASSVTSGPSSYNEQFF. The DNA for the CDR3 is TGTGCCAGCAGCGTAACTAGCGGACCGAGCTCCTACAATGAGCAGTTCTTC. The full variable domain, its missing parts supplied by reference TRBV9 and TRBJ2-1, is DSGVTQTPKHLITATGQRVTLRCSPRSGDLSVYWYQQSLDQGLQFLIQYYNGEERAKGNILERFSAQQFPDLHSELNLSSLELGDSALYFCASSVTSGPSSYNEQFFGPGTRLTVL.

This sequence joins TRBV5-1 and TRBJ1-4; D might be TRBD1 (5 bases). This CDR3 is 17 amino acids long. Germline loops: CDR1 SGHRS, CDR2 YFSETQ. Trimming took 2 bases from V and 3 from J, leaving 17 bases between them. The CDR3, as DNA: TGCGCCAGCAGCTTCGGGGGAACAGGAGCAGCTAATGAAAAACTGTTTTTT. It codes for CASSFGGTGAANEKLFF.

This rearrangement joins TRBV24-1 to TRBJ2-2; 14 bases fit TRBD2. The CDR3 runs to 17 residues. Germline CDR1 is KGHDR and CDR2 is SFDVKD. The V segment lost 4 bases and the J segment 7 bases; nucleotides outside the gene matches: 7. As DNA, the CDR3 is TGTGCCACCAGTGACTCGGGACTAGCGGGAGTCGACGGGGAGCTGTTTTTT. Protein sequence: CATSDSGLAGVDGELFF.

The genes are TRBV19 and TRBJ1-1, with D hard to call. This CDR3 region has 11 residues. Germline-derived CDR1 and CDR2 are LNHDA and SQIVND (reference sequence). Trimming removed 4 bases at V and 5 bases at J, with 5 bases between. The CDR3 region is CASSTVTEAFF. The CDR3 DNA reads TGTGCCAGTAGTACGGTTACTGAAGCTTTCTTT.

This chain joins TRBV2 and TRBJ2-3; D call uncertain. The CDR3 has 14 amino acids. Trimming stripped 2 bases from V and 1 base from J, with 7 bases between. CDR1 is SNHLY and CDR2 is FYNNEI in the germline V gene. The CDR3 here is CASSELIGTDTQYF. The CDR3 DNA sequence: TGTGCCAGCAGTGAATTAATAGGCACAGATACGCAGTATTTT.

The chain is built from TRBV29-1 and TRBJ1-1; D not certain. The length of the CDR3 is 14 residues. The V gene's germline CDR1 is SQVTM and CDR2 ANQGSEA. The V and J ends lost 7 bases and 5 bases respectively, with 20 bases between them. The CDR3, as DNA: TGCAGCGCCCTCTCCCTTGGTCGTCGGACTGAAGCTTTCTTT. This sequence encodes CSALSLGRRTEAFF.

With respect to this clone: The junction departs from germline at one end; a sequencing error may be responsible. This rearrangement joins TRBV6-6 to TRBJ1-3; weak D call: TRBD1 (5 bases). Germline CDR1 MNHNY, CDR2 SVGAGI (reference sequence). CDR3 length equals 13 residues. Here the CDR3 DNA reads TGTGCCAGTAGCCTTCTCAAAGCCACGACAGTCGACTTT. Protein product: CASSLLKATTVDF.

The rearrangement links TRBV11-2 to TRBJ2-1; D is perhaps TRBD2 (6 bases). This CDR3 is built from 17 residues. Trimming took off 5 bases at V and 3 bases at J, with 20 bases between the two ends. CDR1 and CDR2 (germline): SGHAT, FQNNGV. The CDR3 DNA is TGTGCCAGCAGCCTCTATCGCACTAGCCCAATCTACAATGAGCAGTTCTTC. Translated, it gives CASSLYRTSPIYNEQFF.

By sample fraction, this clone is medium-sized. The V gene is TRBV25-1, the J gene TRBJ2-2; a weak D match, TRBD1 (5 bases). Germline V gene data show CDR1 as MGHDK and CDR2 as SYGVNS. This CDR3 comprises 14 residues. V was trimmed by 2 bases and J by 5 bases, leaving 9 bases between them. CDR3 DNA sequence: TGTGCCAGCAGTGAAGTAGGGGAAACCGGGGAGCTGTTTTTT. This gives the protein CASSEVGETGELFF.